Listed here are 12 T cell receptor beta chains from one sample, sequenced in a study of cytomegalovirus exposure and HLA in healthy donors. Clones were sequenced by immunoSEQ multiplex PCR, and TCRdb holds only the in-frame ones, with some missing. The table includes around 200,000 clones, roughly 81% detected once. Sequencing was done on a sample of PBMCs. These receptors all stem from a woman aged 25 to 45 in good health and CMV-seronegative.

The chain carries TRBV5-1 and TRBJ1-2, with D possibly matching TRBD1 (6 bases). The CDR3 runs to 16 residues. In germline, CDR1 is SGHRS, CDR2 YFSETQ. Between the trimmed V and J ends, which lost 0 bases and 3 bases, there was a span of 15 bases. The CDR3: CASSLAGQKRHYGYTF. The CDR3, as DNA: TGCGCCAGCAGCTTGGCCGGACAGAAAAGACACTATGGCTACACCTTC.

In nucleotides, the CDR3 is TGTGCCAGCAGTTTAGGGGGCTTAAATCAGCCCCAGCATTTT. This codes for CASSLGGLNQPQHF. This chain links TRBV27 with TRBJ1-5; a possible D gene is TRBD1 (6 bases). The germline gives CDR1 MNHEY, CDR2 SMNVEV (reference sequence). The CDR3 contains 14 residues. The V gene lost 2 bases and the J gene lost 4 bases, with 9 bases spanning the gap.

The V gene is TRBV18, the J gene TRBJ2-7; D gene uncertain. Germline V gene sequence: CDR1 KGHSH, CDR2 LQKENI. Trimming took off 2 bases at V and 2 bases at J, with 10 bases between the two ends. CDR3 length: 14 residues. In DNA form, the CDR3 reads TGTGCCAGCTCACCAAACTCAGGTCCCTACGAGCAGTACTTC. Protein: CASSPNSGPYEQYF.

CDR3: CASSRLDAGARGYTF. CDR3 sequence (DNA): TGTGCCAGCAGCCGCCTGGACGCGGGGGCTCGGGGCTACACCTTC. J is TRBJ1-2 and V is TRBV27; D may be TRBD1 (6 bases). There are 15 residues in the CDR3. Deletions cut 6 bases from V and 8 bases from J, with 22 bases between. Germline values: CDR1 MNHEY, CDR2 SMNVEV (reference sequence).

About this clone: One end of the junction varies from germline; a read error may be responsible. This chain links TRBV28 with TRBJ1-4; tentatively, D is TRBD1 (5 bases). The germline CDR1 and CDR2 sequences are MDHEN and SYDVKM. This CDR3 has 16 amino acids. The CDR3 spells CASSPSRTREYRGEIF. CDR3 nucleotide sequence: TGTGCCAGCAGCCCTTCCAGGACAAGGGAGTACCGGGGGGAGATTTTT.

In DNA form, the CDR3 reads TGTGCCAGCAGCTTACAGGGGACCGGGGAGCTGTTTTTT. This encodes CASSLQGTGELFF. V gene TRBV5-6 combines with J gene TRBJ2-2; 7 bases are shared with TRBD1. The length of the CDR3 is 13 residues. From germline, CDR1 is SGHDT and CDR2 YYEEEE. V was pared by 2 bases and J by 5 bases, with 0 bases of the junction left unmatched.

The chain joins TRBV10-2 to TRBJ2-3; 7 positions match TRBD1. Per germline, CDR1 WSHSY and CDR2 SAAADI. The CDR3 is made up of 13 amino acids. Losses at the gene ends were 6 bases for V and 3 bases for J; bases not matched to a gene: 3. The CDR3 bases are TGCGCCAGCAGCCTACAGGGGACAGATACGCAGTATTTT. Encoded protein: CASSLQGTDTQYF.

The chain is built from TRBV25-1 and TRBJ2-2; 8 bases map to TRBD1. The trim removed 8 bases at V and 3 bases at J, leaving 8 bases unmatched. This CDR3 comprises 15 residues. CDR1 and CDR2 from the germline V gene are MGHDK and SYGVNS. Here the CDR3 DNA reads TGTGCCAGCCGCCCGGACAGGGACGACACCGGGGAGCTGTTTTTT. Amino acid sequence: CASRPDRDDTGELFF.

The chain has TRBV7-9 and TRBJ1-2; 7 bases are a match to TRBD1. V lost 1 base, J lost 5 bases, and 4 bases stayed unmatched. CDR3 length equals 14 residues. CDR1 is SEHNR, CDR2 FQNEAQ, per germline (reference sequence). The CDR3 DNA follows: TGTGCCAGCAGCTTAGGGGACAGCTTTTATGGCTACACCTTC. Residues: CASSLGDSFYGYTF.

As DNA, the CDR3 is TGTGCCAGCAGTTTACGAGGGGGTGGCTATGGCTACACCTTC. Encoded protein: CASSLRGGGYGYTF. This chain uses TRBV27 with TRBJ1-2, with D maybe TRBD1 (6 bases). Trimming took off 2 bases at V and 4 bases at J, with 11 bases between the two ends. The length of the CDR3 is 14 residues. Per germline, CDR1 MNHEY and CDR2 SMNVEV (reference sequence).

This chain joins TRBV4-2 and TRBJ2-7; 13 positions match TRBD2. Germline CDR1 is LGHNA and CDR2 is YNFKEQ. This CDR3 is built from 17 residues. The J segment lost 3 bases and the V segment lost 2 bases, leaving 7 bases of the junction unmatched. This CDR3 is CASSQTSGRVGNYEQYF. The CDR3 DNA sequence: TGTGCCAGCAGCCAAACTAGCGGGAGGGTGGGCAACTACGAGCAGTACTTC.

V is TRBV29-1 and J is TRBJ2-7; tentatively, D is TRBD1 (7 bases). The CDR3 totals 15 residues. The germline CDR1 and CDR2 sequences are SQVTM and ANQGSEA. Trimming stripped 6 bases from V and 0 bases from J, with 18 bases between. CDR3 loop: CSVTPGGTVSYEQYF. CDR3 nucleotide sequence: TGCAGCGTAACGCCTGGGGGGACAGTCTCCTACGAGCAGTACTTC.